These 18 T cell receptor beta chains were all obtained from the same sample, sequenced in a study of blood T cell repertoires in COVID-19. Profiling relied on immunoSEQ multiplex PCR, and the TCRdb table lists in-frame clones only, not all of them. The data hold about 230,000 clones, with about nine tenths observed a single time. The sample consisted of PBMCs or T cells enriched from blood (not recorded which). These receptors all stem from a man younger than 30 who had recovered from COVID-19.

J is TRBJ1-2 and V is TRBV19, with TRBD1 as a possible D gene (5 bases). Germline V CDR1 and CDR2: LNHDA, SQIVND (reference sequence). This CDR3 is 15 amino acids long. Trimming removed 1 base at V and 4 bases at J, with 13 bases between. This chain's CDR3 is CASSIGAPRGYGYTF. The DNA for the CDR3 is TGTGCCAGTAGTATAGGGGCACCAAGGGGCTATGGCTACACCTTC.

This clone was recorded a few times. The DNA of the CDR3 is TGTGCCACCAGCAGAGATGTCTTAACCGGGGAGCTGTTTTTT. It is translated as CATSRDVLTGELFF. The V gene is TRBV15, the J gene TRBJ2-2; D ambiguous. In germline, CDR1 is LNHNV, CDR2 YYDKDF (reference sequence). The CDR3 is 14 amino acids. The V gene lost 0 bases and the J gene lost 5 bases, with 7 bases spanning the gap.

The V and J genes are TRBV2 and TRBJ1-6, with a tentative D call TRBD1 (5 bases). Germline CDR1 SNHLY, CDR2 FYNNEI. The length of the CDR3 is 16 residues. V was cut by 6 bases and J by 6 bases, with 18 bases left in between. Here the CDR3 reads CASREGYRAPNSPLHF. The CDR3 coding sequence is TGTGCCAGCAGGGAGGGGTATCGGGCCCCTAATTCACCCCTCCACTTT.

About this clone: Within the sample, other DNA sequences also encode this same CDR3. The J gene is TRBJ2-2, the V gene TRBV9; D perhaps matches TRBD2 (7 bases). The CDR3 totals 12 residues. Germline assignment: CDR1 SGDLS and CDR2 YYNGEE. With 2 bases removed from V and 9 bases from J, the gap between germline ends came to 8 bases. In DNA, the CDR3 is TGTGCCAGCAGCGTGGGGGGGCGGGAGCTGTTTTTT. Its protein is CASSVGGRELFF.

The rearrangement uses TRBV5-4 and TRBJ2-1; tentative D call: TRBD1 (6 bases). This CDR3 region has 15 residues. The germline V gene has CDR1 SGHNT and CDR2 YYREEE (reference sequence). V was cut by 0 bases and J by 4 bases, with 11 bases left in between. Here the CDR3 reads CASSLAGQPYNEQFF. CDR3 DNA sequence: TGTGCCAGCAGCTTGGCTGGACAGCCTTACAATGAGCAGTTCTTC.

The gene calls are TRBV18 and TRBJ1-4; 10 positions agree with TRBD1. Germline V CDR1 and CDR2: KGHSH, LQKENI. The CDR3 sequence is 15 residues long. With 2 bases clipped from V and 7 bases from J, the junction kept 4 bases outside the gene matches. CDR3 amino acids: CASSPGTGDFEKLFF. In nucleotides, the CDR3 is TGTGCCAGCTCACCAGGGACAGGGGATTTTGAAAAACTGTTTTTT.

J is TRBJ1-4 and V is TRBV30; D is uncertain. V gave up 1 base and J gave up 4 bases, with 10 bases separating them. The CDR3 consists of 14 residues. The germline gives CDR1 GTSNPN, CDR2 SVGIG (reference sequence). The CDR3 region is CAWSGASFNEKLFF. The CDR3 DNA reads as TGTGCCTGGAGTGGGGCAAGTTTTAATGAAAAACTGTTTTTT.

The chain joins TRBV5-1 to TRBJ1-1; 7 bases are shared with TRBD1. Per germline, CDR1 SGHRS and CDR2 YFSETQ. The CDR3 has 11 amino acids. V lost 4 bases, J lost 8 bases, and 2 bases stayed unmatched. The CDR3 region is CASSPGGEAFF. The CDR3 nucleotides read TGCGCCAGCAGCCCAGGGGGGGAAGCTTTCTTT.

This clone appeared once. The CDR3 nucleotides read TGTGCCAGCAGCTTAGAACAGGGTGGCTCCCAGCCCCAGCATTTT. It codes for CASSLEQGGSQPQHF. V and J are TRBV7-8 and TRBJ1-5; D may be TRBD1 (6 bases). Trimming cost V 1 base and J 7 bases, with 14 bases left between them. CDR1 and CDR2 from the germline V gene are SGHVS and FQNEAQ. There are 15 residues in the CDR3.

This clone was detected a few times. The chain couples TRBV28 to TRBJ1-5, with D unresolved. Trimming took 7 bases from V and 1 from J, leaving 8 bases between them. This CDR3 has 13 residues. Germline V CDR1 and CDR2: MDHEN, SYDVKM. The CDR3 sequence: CASTVRSNQPQHF. DNA of the CDR3: TGTGCCAGCACCGTGAGGAGCAATCAGCCCCAGCATTTT.

This chain uses TRBV6-2 or TRBV6-3 with TRBJ1-1, with TRBD1 matching 7 bases. The V gene's germline CDR1 is MNHEY and CDR2 SVGEGT. With 6 bases clipped from V and 7 bases from J, the junction kept 5 bases outside the gene matches. The CDR3 runs to 12 residues. The CDR3 bases are TGTGCCAGCAGCCGGGGACAGAATGAAGCTTTCTTT. This encodes CASSRGQNEAFF.

This chain links TRBV2 with TRBJ2-1, with 11 bases aligning to TRBD2. The CDR3 sequence is 16 residues long. V lost 7 bases to trimming and J lost 5 bases; unmatched junction nucleotides: 10. The V gene's germline CDR1 is SNHLY and CDR2 FYNNEI. In DNA form, the CDR3 reads TGTGCCAGCACTATGACCACTAGCGGGGGACACAATGAGCAGTTCTTC. This gives the protein CASTMTTSGGHNEQFF.

The CDR3 DNA reads as TGTGCCAGCAGTTCCTTGACAGGGGCTAATGAAAAACTGTTTTTT. It is translated as CASSSLTGANEKLFF. The chain carries TRBV28 and TRBJ1-4; the match to TRBD1 covers 8 bases. V shed 4 bases and J 3 bases; nucleotides not matched to a gene: 4. This CDR3 region has 15 residues. Germline loops: CDR1 MDHEN, CDR2 SYDVKM.

CDR3 coding DNA: TGCGCCAGCAGCCAGGACGGGAGGGTGGGGGAGACCCAGTACTTC. Its protein is CASSQDGRVGETQYF. The V call is TRBV4-1, the J call TRBJ2-5; 8 nucleotides align to TRBD2. The germline gives CDR1 MGHRA, CDR2 YSYEKL. The CDR3 has 15 amino acids. Unmatched junction bases numbered 8, after V lost 3 bases and J lost 5 bases.

V usage is TRBV10-3 and J usage is TRBJ2-2; D is perhaps TRBD2 (5 bases). Germline values: CDR1 ENHRY, CDR2 SYGVKD. V was clipped by 4 bases and J by 3 bases, with 15 bases between them. This CDR3 is 16 amino acids long. CDR3 DNA: TGTGCCATCAGTGTTGGAGGCGGCATTCACACCGGGGAGCTGTTTTTT. It is translated as CAISVGGGIHTGELFF.

This chain joins TRBV27 and TRBJ1-4; TRBD1 matches 7 bases. The V gene's germline CDR1 is MNHEY and CDR2 SMNVEV (reference sequence). CDR3 size: 14 residues. V lost 0 bases, J lost 7 bases, and 2 bases stayed unmatched. The CDR3 spells CASSLSGGLEKLFF. The CDR3 DNA sequence: TGTGCCAGCAGTTTATCAGGGGGCCTTGAAAAACTGTTTTTT.

This clone was found a few times. This chain connects TRBV5-1 to TRBJ1-6, with a possible D match to TRBD1 (5 bases). The germline gives CDR1 SGHRS, CDR2 YFSETQ. This CDR3 contains 14 residues. V was clipped by 4 bases and J by 5 bases, with 10 bases between them. CDR3 bases: TGCGCCAGCAGCCCGGCGGGGCATAATTCACCCCTCCACTTT. Protein sequence: CASSPAGHNSPLHF.

To note about this clone: Other DNA sequences of this sample code for an identical CDR3. This rearrangement joins TRBV5-1 to TRBJ1-5; D uncertain. Germline CDR1 is SGHRS and CDR2 is YFSETQ. The V and J ends lost 0 bases and 2 bases respectively, with 6 bases between them. The CDR3 contains 14 residues. CDR3 coding DNA: TGCGCCAGCAGCTTGGGGGGAGGCAATCAGCCCCAGCATTTT. It yields the protein CASSLGGGNQPQHF.